Below, 6 T cell receptor beta chains from the same sample are listed, as sequenced in a study of T cell repertoires in ileal Crohn's disease. Assay: immunoSEQ multiplex PCR; the TCRdb copy retains only in-frame clones and omits some. Among approximately 5,700 clones listed, roughly three quarters were seen once. Sample time point: inflamed ileum from the surgical specimen. Sequences were obtained from ileal tissue. All receptors come from an adult with Crohn's disease.

The V and J genes are TRBV19 and TRBJ1-2, with a weak D call TRBD1 (6 bases). Germline loops: CDR1 LNHDA, CDR2 SQIVND (reference sequence). Trimming left V 4 bases short and J 8 bases short, with 23 bases between. This CDR3 spans 16 amino acids. The CDR3 reads CASSNGTPTRGRGYTF. In nucleotides, the CDR3 is TGTGCCAGTAGTAATGGGACACCAACCCGCGGTCGGGGCTACACCTTC. Complete variable domain (other parts from reference TRBV19 and TRBJ1-2): DGGITQSPKYLFRKEGQNVTLSCEQNLNHDAMYWYRQDPGQGLRLIYYSQIVNDFQKGDIAEGYSVSREKKESFPLTVTSAQKNPTAFYLCASSNGTPTRGRGYTFGSGTRLTVV.

The rearrangement uses TRBV7-2 and TRBJ1-2; D not resolved. V was trimmed by 4 bases and J by 8 bases, leaving 17 bases between them. Germline CDR1 is SGHTA and CDR2 is FQGNSA. The CDR3 covers 14 residues. The chain's CDR3 is CASSSPAGVGGYTF. CDR3 nucleotide sequence: TGTGCCAGCAGCTCCCCCGCGGGTGTAGGCGGCTACACCTTC.

This rearrangement joins TRBV29-1 to TRBJ2-2, with 7 nucleotides matching TRBD1. The CDR3 is 16 residues long. CDR1 is SQVTM and CDR2 is ANQGSEA in the germline V gene. After removal of 6 bases from V and 4 bases from J, the junction contained 14 bases not matched to a gene. The CDR3 DNA follows: TGCAGCGTCCCGGGACAGTTGGGGTTCGGCACCGGGGAGCTGTTTTTT. Encoded protein: CSVPGQLGFGTGELFF.

This rearrangement joins TRBV21-1 to TRBJ1-2. TRBV21-1 corresponds to a pseudogene. This CDR3 comprises 15 residues. CDR3 loop: CASSKVWTEHYGYTF. The CDR3 nucleotides are TGTGCCAGCAGCAAAGTTTGGACCGAGCACTATGGCTACACCTTC.

The CDR3 region has the DNA TGTGCCAGCAGTCTGGCGCGGGGGAGCTCCTACGAGCAGTACTTC. Its translation is CASSLARGSSYEQYF. The chain has TRBV5-4 and TRBJ2-7, with 7 bases aligning to TRBD2. The junction had 8 bases not matched to a gene; V was cut back by 5 bases and J by 0 bases. CDR1 is SGHNT and CDR2 is YYREEE in the germline V gene (reference sequence). The CDR3 is made up of 15 amino acids.

CDR3 coding DNA: TGTGCCTGGAGACAGGGGGCCAAAACCGGGGAGCTGTTTTTT. Encoded protein: CAWRQGAKTGELFF. V is TRBV30 and J is TRBJ2-2; 9 nucleotides align to TRBD1. The CDR3 runs 14 residues. After removal of 3 bases from V and 5 bases from J, the junction contained 4 bases not matched to a gene. Germline values: CDR1 GTSNPN, CDR2 SVGIG (reference sequence).